This TCR beta chain was observed in a study of beta chain features in type 1 diabetes. Study outcomes and limitations: Patients showed naive, central memory and Treg TCRB repertoires that appeared more similar than those of healthy donors. Shortening of TCRB CDR3s, moderate but significant, appeared in all four CD4+ subsets of Type 1 diabetes patients.

As every portion of the isolated RNA was reverse transcribed, the sequencing read expressed TCRB transcripts. Measured with immunoSEQ multiplex PCR; TCRdb has only the in-frame clones, and not every one. The sample lists about 360,000 clones, roughly 12% occurring once. Every sorted population was more than 95% pure. V was clipped by 0 bases and J by 9 bases, with 16 bases between them. Germline CDR1 reads SGHNT; CDR2 reads YYREEE (reference sequence). This CDR3 comprises 15 residues. Points on this clone: Its antigen is currently unknown.

This sequence was found in a man younger than 35 in good health. The chain links TRBV5-4 to TRBJ2-1, with a weak D call TRBD2 (5 bases). Sequencing was performed on naive CD4+ T cells from blood. In DNA, the CDR3 is TGTGCCAGCAGCTTGGGACTTTCAAGGGCGGGTGAGCAGTTCTTC. It specifies CASSLGLSRAGEQFF.